This entry lists 9 T cell receptor beta chains sequenced from one sample in a study of shared clonotypes between healthy human individuals. Clones were sequenced by immunoSEQ multiplex PCR, and TCRdb holds only the in-frame ones, with some missing. There are some 2,400,000 clones in the sample; 95% occur only once, and roughly 0.13% lies in the top ten. Sample: naive CD4+ T cells sorted from blood. Subset noted: CD45RA+ positively selected. Source of these receptors: a man between 18 and 29 years old in good health.

The rearrangement uses TRBV2 and TRBJ2-3, with D possibly TRBD1 on 5 matching bases. Deletions cut 4 bases from V and 5 bases from J, with 13 bases between. The CDR3 length is 14 residues. Germline V gene lookup returns CDR1 SNHLY and CDR2 FYNNEI. CDR3 in DNA: TGTGCCAGCAGTGTGGGCAGGGCCGGAGATACGCAGTATTTT. The encoded protein is CASSVGRAGDTQYF.

This clone occurred once. V usage is TRBV19 and J usage is TRBJ1-1; tentatively, D is TRBD1 (5 bases). Germline CDR1 and CDR2: LNHDA and SQIVND (reference sequence). Trimming removed 6 bases at V and 1 base at J, with 12 bases between. The CDR3 covers 14 residues. The CDR3 DNA sequence: TGTGCCAGTAGCCCGACAGCTCAGAACACTGAAGCTTTCTTT. Translating gives CASSPTAQNTEAFF.

The gene calls are TRBV9 and TRBJ2-2, with D possibly TRBD2 on 5 matching bases. This CDR3 comprises 13 residues. From germline, CDR1 is SGDLS and CDR2 YYNGEE. V dropped 3 bases and J dropped 6 bases, with 9 bases sitting between them. CDR3 sequence: CASSGTGSGELFF. As DNA, the CDR3 is TGTGCCAGCAGCGGTACGGGGTCCGGGGAGCTGTTTTTT.

The V call is TRBV19, the J call TRBJ2-5; 7 bases are a match to TRBD2. The CDR3 covers 16 residues. In germline, CDR1 is LNHDA, CDR2 SQIVND (reference sequence). The J segment lost 4 bases and the V segment lost 1 base, leaving 9 bases of the junction unmatched. The CDR3 sequence: CASSIGWGRAGETQYF. The CDR3 DNA sequence: TGTGCCAGTAGTATAGGTTGGGGGAGGGCCGGAGAGACCCAGTACTTC.

V usage is TRBV7-9 and J usage is TRBJ2-3, with 13 bases fitting TRBD2. The CDR3 has 15 residues. The J segment lost 4 bases and the V segment lost 5 bases, leaving 3 bases of the junction unmatched. The V gene's germline CDR1 is SEHNR and CDR2 FQNEAQ (reference sequence). CDR3 amino acids: CASSAGLAGADTQYF. For the CDR3, the DNA is TGTGCCAGCAGCGCAGGACTAGCGGGAGCAGATACGCAGTATTTT.

This chain connects TRBV5-1 to TRBJ2-1; 8 bases line up with TRBD2. Per the germline V gene, CDR1 is SGHRS and CDR2 is YFSETQ. The CDR3 spans 15 residues. V lost 3 bases, J lost 7 bases, and 9 bases stayed unmatched. The CDR3 bases are TGCGCCAGCAGCTGGACCGGGACTAGGGAGAATGAGCAGTTCTTC. Protein product: CASSWTGTRENEQFF.

This chain uses TRBV6-4 with TRBJ1-1, with unresolved D. CDR1 and CDR2 from the germline V gene are MRHNA and SNTAGT. Trimming cost V 4 bases and J 0 bases, with 12 bases left between them. CDR3 length: 15 amino acids. In DNA, the CDR3 is TGTGCCAGCAGTGTGAGGGCGGAGATGAACACTGAAGCTTTCTTT. It translates to CASSVRAEMNTEAFF.

This clone was observed a handful of times. The chain carries TRBV9 and TRBJ1-2, with D possibly being TRBD1 (6 bases). The CDR3 covers 13 residues. Germline CDR1 and CDR2: SGDLS and YYNGEE. V was shortened by 3 bases and J by 4 bases, with 10 bases between the two germline ends. This CDR3 reads CASSARTAYGYTF. In DNA, the CDR3 is TGTGCCAGCAGCGCCCGGACAGCCTATGGCTACACCTTC.

This chain uses TRBV19 with TRBJ1-1; 8 positions match TRBD1. Looked up from germline, CDR1 is LNHDA and CDR2 is SQIVND (reference sequence). The V gene end was trimmed by 8 bases and the J gene end by 5 bases; junction bases not matched to a gene: 10. CDR3 length: 14 amino acids. The CDR3 protein is CASLKDRAGTEAFF. For the CDR3, the DNA is TGTGCCAGTCTAAAGGACAGGGCGGGGACTGAAGCTTTCTTT.